One sample yielded the 13 T cell receptor beta chains listed below, sequenced in a study of vaccination effects on CD4 cells after COVID-19. Clones were sequenced by immunoSEQ multiplex PCR, and TCRdb holds only the in-frame ones, with some missing. There are some 74,000 clones in the sample; about 81% occur only once, and about 1.2% lies in the top ten. These receptors have no known antigen. Expansion of antigen-specific CD4+ T cells with viral peptide pools was carried out by the ViraFEST assay before sequencing. Subsequent to a culture period of approximately 11 days, CD4+ T cells were isolated. Everyone in the study got two shots of either the BNT162b2 or mRNA-1273 vaccine. The sample in question was CD4+ T cells from PBMCs cultured with HCoV-229E spike peptides, obtained after COVID-19 vaccination. These receptor sequences come from a human donor who received a COVID-19 vaccine.

V is TRBV27 and J is TRBJ1-1; 7 bases fit TRBD1. This CDR3 is 14 amino acids long. Unmatched junction bases numbered 9, after V lost 7 bases and J lost 4 bases. CDR1 and CDR2 (germline): MNHEY, SMNVEV (reference sequence). CDR3 in amino acids: CASKKGAVGTEAFF. In DNA form, the CDR3 reads TGTGCCAGCAAAAAGGGGGCGGTTGGCACTGAAGCTTTCTTT.

For the CDR3, the DNA is TGTGCCTGGAGGGTCTCTGGAAACACCATATATTTT. This encodes CAWRVSGNTIYF. The V gene is TRBV30, the J gene TRBJ1-3; D uncertain. The CDR3 is 12 residues long. Trimming pared 3 bases from V and 0 bases from J, leaving 3 bases between. CDR1 and CDR2 from the germline V gene are GTSNPN and SVGIG (reference sequence).

This chain uses TRBV5-6 with TRBJ1-2; the D is unclear. Trimming cost V 7 bases and J 5 bases, with 18 bases left between them. This CDR3 is built from 14 residues. Germline V gene sequence: CDR1 SGHDT, CDR2 YYEEEE. The CDR3 nucleotides read TGTGCCAGCCAGAATCGGTTTGAGGGTTATGGCTACACCTTC. It yields the protein CASQNRFEGYGYTF.

The rearrangement links TRBV7-8 to TRBJ2-3, with TRBD2 matching 10 bases. V dropped 7 bases and J dropped 7; count of bases not matched to a gene: 11. CDR1 is SGHVS, CDR2 FQNEAQ, per germline. This CDR3 comprises 15 residues. The CDR3 DNA reads TGTGCCAGCAACCGAGCGGGGGGGCCTTCCAATACGCAGTATTTT. This sequence encodes CASNRAGGPSNTQYF.

The V call is TRBV6-2 or TRBV6-3, the J call TRBJ2-5, with a possible D match to TRBD2 (8 bases). Germline values: CDR1 MNHEY, CDR2 SVGEGT. V was pared by 5 bases and J by 5 bases, with 27 bases between. The CDR3 has 18 residues. The CDR3 loop is CASSGRGGNRGLKETQYF. CDR3 DNA: TGTGCCAGCAGTGGCCGGGGGGGGAACAGGGGCCTCAAGGAGACCCAGTACTTC.

V gene TRBV9 combines with J gene TRBJ2-3; 7 bases match TRBD2. Germline V gene sequence: CDR1 SGDLS, CDR2 YYNGEE. The V segment lost 0 bases and the J segment 2 bases; nucleotides outside the gene matches: 15. This CDR3 is built from 19 residues. The CDR3 DNA reads as TGTGCCAGCAGCGTAGGGCCCGGCGGGGGAACCACTTTCACAGATACGCAGTATTTT. This encodes CASSVGPGGGTTFTDTQYF.

A single count supports this clone. The chain has TRBV3-1 (or the pseudogene TRBV3-2) and TRBJ1-1; TRBD1 matches 7 bases. The germline CDR1 and CDR2 sequences are LGHDT and YNNKEL (reference sequence). The CDR3 runs 14 residues. V trimming: 4 bases; J trimming: 6 bases; junction bases outside the gene matches: 8. CDR3: CASSPPGDSPEAFF. As DNA, the CDR3 is TGTGCCAGCAGCCCCCCCGGGGACAGTCCTGAAGCTTTCTTT.

V usage is TRBV9 and J usage is TRBJ1-2, with 8 bases matching TRBD1. After removal of 4 bases from V and 3 bases from J, the junction contained 2 bases not matched to a gene. Germline V CDR1 and CDR2: SGDLS, YYNGEE. CDR3 size: 13 residues. The CDR3 coding sequence is TGTGCCAGCAGCCCGGACAGGGACTATGGCTACACCTTC. It yields the protein CASSPDRDYGYTF.

This sequence joins TRBV3-1 (or the pseudogene TRBV3-2) and TRBJ2-1; D is uncertain. Trimming cost V 4 bases and J 0 bases, with 7 bases left between them. CDR3 length: 14 residues. Germline-derived CDR1 and CDR2 are LGHDT and YNNKEL (reference sequence). The CDR3 protein is CASSRLTSYNEQFF. CDR3 nucleotide sequence: TGTGCCAGCAGCCGGCTAACCTCCTACAATGAGCAGTTCTTC.

The rearrangement uses TRBV5-5 and TRBJ2-7; TRBD2 matches at 13 bases. CDR3 length equals 19 residues. CDR1 is SGHKS and CDR2 is YYEKEE in the germline V gene (reference sequence). J gave up 1 base and V 5 bases, and 15 bases lay outside the gene matches. CDR3 amino acids: CASRIGEGRLAGGSYEQYV. The CDR3 DNA sequence: TGTGCCAGCAGGATTGGAGAGGGGCGACTAGCGGGGGGTTCCTACGAGCAGTACGTC.

The J gene is TRBJ2-3, the V gene TRBV7-9; 12 nucleotides line up with TRBD2. Germline V lookup: CDR1 SEHNR, CDR2 FQNEAQ (reference sequence). V gave up 4 bases and J gave up 3 bases; unmatched junction bases: 8. The CDR3 extends over 17 amino acids. The CDR3 reads CASSYLPSGGATDTQYF. The CDR3 DNA is TGTGCCAGCAGCTATTTACCTAGCGGGGGGGCGACAGATACGCAGTATTTT.

The CDR3 sequence: CASRPGGARTGELFF. The CDR3 nucleotides read TGTGCCAGCAGACCAGGGGGCGCGAGAACCGGGGAGCTGTTTTTT. The rearrangement links TRBV7-2 to TRBJ2-2; 8 positions agree with TRBD1. V shed 6 bases and J 5 bases; nucleotides not matched to a gene: 8. The CDR3 contains 15 residues. The germline V gene encodes CDR1 SGHTA and CDR2 FQGNSA.

This clone was counted a single time. The chain employs TRBV24-1 and TRBJ2-3; TRBD1 might be the D (6 bases). The V end lost 9 bases, the J end lost 4 bases, and 16 bases lay between the germline ends. This CDR3 region has 14 residues. Germline V gene data show CDR1 as KGHDR and CDR2 as SFDVKD. CDR3 sequence reads: CATSSGGRADTQYF. As DNA, the CDR3 is TGTGCCACCTCCTCTGGGGGCCGAGCAGATACGCAGTATTTT.